These 2 T cell receptor beta chains share one sample of origin, sequenced in a study of blood T cell repertoires in COVID-19. Sequencing was performed with immunoSEQ multiplex PCR; in TCRdb, only in-frame clones are kept and a portion is missing. The table shows more than 200,000 clones, with around four fifths occurring only once. Sequencing used peripheral blood. These receptors all come from a man aged 35 to 55 with active or convalescent COVID-19.

The V and J genes are TRBV19 and TRBJ2-7; TRBD1 agrees at 7 bases. V was pared by 6 bases and J by 3 bases, with 8 bases of the junction left unmatched. Germline V lookup: CDR1 LNHDA, CDR2 SQIVND (reference sequence). The CDR3 contains 14 residues. Here the CDR3 reads CASRSGTVNYEQYF. Here the CDR3 DNA reads TGTGCCAGTAGGTCCGGGACAGTGAACTACGAGCAGTACTTC.

The V call is TRBV29-1, the J call TRBJ2-3; TRBD2 matches 13 bases. The CDR3 loop spans 14 amino acids. Germline CDR1 reads SQVTM; CDR2 reads ANQGSEA. V lost 7 bases, J lost 5 bases, and 6 bases stayed unmatched. CDR3: CSARRLAGGDTQYF. CDR3 nucleotides: TGCAGCGCCCGCCGACTAGCGGGAGGAGATACGCAGTATTTT.